This T cell receptor beta chain was recorded in a study of PD-L1 blockade in urothelial cancer. About the study: In the patient group, about 85% of the roughly 30 were males with bladder-origin urothelial cancer. Median T cell yield from blood was 120,000 to 150,000.

The time point: pretreatment peripheral blood. There were between 1 and 8 samples from each patient, taken pretreatment and on-treatment. Assay: immunoSEQ multiplex PCR; the TCRdb copy retains only in-frame clones and omits some. Counted here are 70,000 to 95,000 clones, roughly 90% occurring once; the ten biggest clones make up roughly 0.88%. As regards this clone: The antigen is not known.

Overall study findings and caveats: Durable-benefit patients expanded tumor-associated blood clones more at 3 weeks.

V lost 2 bases, J lost 6 bases, and 8 bases lay in between. CDR1 and CDR2 (germline): GTSNPN, SVGIG (reference sequence). The CDR3 has 12 residues. This chain joins TRBV30 and TRBJ1-5; weak D call: TRBD1 (5 bases). Sequences were derived from PBMCs, sampled around atezolizumab (anti-PD-L1) treatment. This clonotype was sampled from a woman of 80 years or more with urothelial cancer. As DNA, the CDR3 is TGTGCCTGGAGTTCGGGGGGTCAGCCCCAGCATTTT. Protein sequence: CAWSSGGQPQHF.